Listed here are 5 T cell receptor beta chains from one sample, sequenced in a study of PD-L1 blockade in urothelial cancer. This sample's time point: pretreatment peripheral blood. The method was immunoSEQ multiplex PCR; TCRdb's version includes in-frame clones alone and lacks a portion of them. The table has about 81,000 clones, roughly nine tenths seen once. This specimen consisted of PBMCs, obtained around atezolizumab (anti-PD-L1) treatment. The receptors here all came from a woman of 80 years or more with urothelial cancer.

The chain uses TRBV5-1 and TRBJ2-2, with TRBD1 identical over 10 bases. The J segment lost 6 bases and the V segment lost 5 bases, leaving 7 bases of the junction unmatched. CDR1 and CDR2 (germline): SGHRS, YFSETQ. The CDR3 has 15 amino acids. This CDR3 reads CASRGDRGRSGELFF. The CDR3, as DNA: TGCGCCAGCAGAGGAGACAGGGGGCGTTCCGGGGAGCTGTTTTTT.

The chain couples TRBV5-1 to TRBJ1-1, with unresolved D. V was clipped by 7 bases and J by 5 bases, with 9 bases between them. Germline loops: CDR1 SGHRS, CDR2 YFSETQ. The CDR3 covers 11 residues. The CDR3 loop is CASESGTEAFF. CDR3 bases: TGCGCCAGCGAATCAGGTACTGAAGCTTTCTTT.

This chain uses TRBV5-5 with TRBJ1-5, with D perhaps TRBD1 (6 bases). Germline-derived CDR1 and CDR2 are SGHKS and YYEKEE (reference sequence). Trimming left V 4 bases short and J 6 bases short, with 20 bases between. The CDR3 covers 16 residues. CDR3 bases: TGTGCCAGCAGCCCGGACGGGGGGCGCGGGGGTCAGCCCCAGCATTTT. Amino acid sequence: CASSPDGGRGGQPQHF.

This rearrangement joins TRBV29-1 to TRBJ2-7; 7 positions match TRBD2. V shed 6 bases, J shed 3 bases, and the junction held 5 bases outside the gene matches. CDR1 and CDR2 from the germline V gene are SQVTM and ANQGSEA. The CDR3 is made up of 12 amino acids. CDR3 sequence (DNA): TGCAGCGTGAGGACTAGATACTACGAGCAGTACTTC. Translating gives CSVRTRYYEQYF.

In DNA, the CDR3 is TGTGCCAGCAGCTTAGACAGTCTCGGCACAGATACGCAGTATTTT. The encoded protein is CASSLDSLGTDTQYF. V is TRBV11-2 and J is TRBJ2-3; D is unresolved. There are 15 residues in the CDR3. The V gene lost 0 bases and the J gene lost 1 base, with 8 bases spanning the gap. Germline V gene data show CDR1 as SGHAT and CDR2 as FQNNGV.